The clone carrying this T cell receptor beta chain occurred many times. Unique molecular identifiers tagged the TCRbeta library. MiXCR was run by TCRdb on the PCR reads, yielding one entry per CDR3 protein. The table records hundreds of thousands of distinct CDR3 sequences, around 16% of them present only once. This sample is part of a study of T-cell reconstitution after alpha-beta-depleted transplantation in children. The CDR3 covers 11 residues. The germline V gene encodes CDR1 DFQATT and CDR2 SNEGSKA (reference sequence). Trimming left V 7 bases short and J 0 bases short, with 6 bases between. This TCR was recovered from a human donor who donated a stem cell graft to a child with acute myeloid leukemia. Sequenced here: PBMCs from the stem cell graft donor, sampled from the stem cell graft. The gene calls are TRBV20-1 and TRBJ2-5; D ambiguous. This chain's CDR3 is CSGTNQETQYF. CDR3 DNA: TGCAGTGGGACGAACCAAGAGACCCAGTACTTC.